This T cell receptor (beta chain) was documented in a study of response to subunit inactivated influenza vaccine. Points from the study as a whole: Authors suggested seasonal influenza vaccinations each recruit few new T cells.

This CDR3 contains 14 residues. V was trimmed by 9 bases and J by 0 bases, leaving 12 bases between them. The germline V gene has CDR1 MDHEN and CDR2 SYDVKM. Concerning this clonotype: Its antigen is unknown.

TCRdb analysed the RT-PCR reads with MiXCR anew, one entry per CDR3 protein. The data show roughly 500,000 distinct CDR3 sequences, with approximately 22% seen just once and roughly 2.8% held by the top ten. The sample was also reused in another study, on T cells expressing NK-cell markers. From that paper: Beta-chain TCR cDNA was generated via 5'RACE template switching with UMIs. Most of the eight sequenced donors tested HCMV-seropositive; one tested seronegative. The study found these clonotypes also leading the CD3+CD56-NKG2C+ fraction in a few donors.

The clonotype originates from a man in his forties or fifties who received an inactivated influenza vaccine. V is TRBV28 and J is TRBJ2-1, with a weak D call TRBD2 (5 bases). Here the sequenced sample was CD4+ T cells sorted from PBMCs, taken approximately 13 days after vaccination. CDR3 loop: CASKTGSSYNEQFF. The DNA of the CDR3 is TGTGCCAGTAAAACTGGGAGCTCCTACAATGAGCAGTTCTTC.